This TCR beta chain was retrieved from a study of blood T cell repertoires in COVID-19. Assay: immunoSEQ multiplex PCR; the TCRdb copy retains only in-frame clones and omits some. Among hundreds of thousands of clones listed, more than 80% were seen once. Between the trimmed V and J ends, which lost 2 bases and 7 bases, there was a span of 19 bases. This CDR3 has 15 amino acids. Per the germline V gene, CDR1 is SGHDT and CDR2 is YYEEEE. The clonotype was recovered from a woman under 30 who had recovered from COVID-19. The chain recombines TRBV5-6 with TRBJ2-7, with a possible D match to TRBD2 (5 bases). Source material: PBMCs or T cells enriched from blood (not recorded which). The CDR3 spells CASSFKADSFLEQYF. The CDR3 DNA reads TGTGCCAGCAGCTTTAAGGCGGACTCCTTTTTAGAGCAGTACTTC.